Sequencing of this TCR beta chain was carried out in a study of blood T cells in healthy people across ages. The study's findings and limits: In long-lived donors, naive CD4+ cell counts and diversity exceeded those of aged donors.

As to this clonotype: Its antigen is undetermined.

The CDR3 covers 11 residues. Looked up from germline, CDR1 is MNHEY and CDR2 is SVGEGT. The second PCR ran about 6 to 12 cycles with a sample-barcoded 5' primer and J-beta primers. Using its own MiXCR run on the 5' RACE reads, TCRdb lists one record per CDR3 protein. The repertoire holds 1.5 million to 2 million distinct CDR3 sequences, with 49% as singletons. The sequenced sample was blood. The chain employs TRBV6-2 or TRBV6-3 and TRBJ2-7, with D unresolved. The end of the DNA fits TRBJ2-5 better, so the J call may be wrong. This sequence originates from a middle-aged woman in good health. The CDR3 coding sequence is TGTGCCAGCAATCAGGCAGAGACCCAGTACTTC. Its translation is CASNQAETQYF.